This T cell receptor (beta chain) is from a study of cytomegalovirus exposure and HLA in healthy donors. Study information: Earlier results showed roughly 110 million unique TCR beta sequences derived from around 170 million T cells. Study conclusions and caveats: Rare TCR sequences predominated, though certain public TCRs were found in many donors. The authors later found TCR association rates varying by HLA locus, with DRB1 most and HLA-C fewest. The study designated over 150 TCR beta chains cytomegalovirus-associated.

Regarding this clone: Its antigen is still unknown.

The study ran its PCR with 60 Vbeta and 13 Jbeta primers. Libraries were prepared by immunoSEQ multiplex PCR; TCRdb keeps only in-frame clonotypes and omits some of them. This sample carries around 190,000 clones, 80% to 85% of them seen once, and the ten largest clones take 1.1%. This receptor was identified in a woman between 40 and 55 years old in good health and CMV-seronegative. The sample taken for sequencing was PBMCs.

CDR3 amino acids: CASSGGIGGEADTQYF. CDR3 bases: TGTGCCAGCAGCGGGGGGATCGGGGGAGAGGCAGATACGCAGTATTTT. J is TRBJ2-3 and V is TRBV9; D might be TRBD2 (6 bases). The CDR3 extends over 16 amino acids. Germline V gene sequence: CDR1 SGDLS, CDR2 YYNGEE. Trimming took 3 bases from V and 4 from J, leaving 18 bases between them.